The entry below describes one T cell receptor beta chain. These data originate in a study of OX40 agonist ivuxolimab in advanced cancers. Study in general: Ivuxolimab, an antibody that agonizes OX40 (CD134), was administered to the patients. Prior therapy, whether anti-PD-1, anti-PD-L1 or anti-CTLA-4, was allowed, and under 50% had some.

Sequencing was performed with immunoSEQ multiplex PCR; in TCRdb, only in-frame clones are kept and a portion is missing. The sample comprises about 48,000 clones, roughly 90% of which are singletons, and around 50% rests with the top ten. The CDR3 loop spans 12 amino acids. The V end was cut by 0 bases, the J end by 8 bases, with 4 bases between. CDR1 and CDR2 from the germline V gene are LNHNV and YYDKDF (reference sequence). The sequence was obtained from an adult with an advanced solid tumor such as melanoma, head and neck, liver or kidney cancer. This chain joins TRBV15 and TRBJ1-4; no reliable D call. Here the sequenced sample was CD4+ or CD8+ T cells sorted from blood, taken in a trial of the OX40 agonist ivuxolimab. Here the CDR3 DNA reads TGTGCCACCAGCAGAGATGGGGAAAAACTGTTTTTT. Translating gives CATSRDGEKLFF.